The rows below give T cell receptor beta chains drawn from one sample of a study of blood T cell repertoires in COVID-19. Sequencing used immunoSEQ multiplex PCR; TCRdb keeps in-frame clones, though not all of them. The sample records about 240,000 clones, 82% being singletons. Source material: peripheral blood. The receptors come from a woman in her 70s with acute or convalescent COVID-19. Both conserved end residues are part of each CDR3. The order of the fields is J gene, D gene, V gene, clone size, CDR3 DNA, CDR3 protein. A D gene is named only where the DNA matches it firmly. Expanded clones get a size class; other rows say once, few or many, or leave the size out.

J: TRBJ1-4; D: .; V: TRBV2; size: few; DNA: TGTGCCAGCAGTGGACAGATGAATGAAAAACTGTTTTTT; CDR3: CASSGQMNEKLFF
J: TRBJ1-5; D: .; V: TRBV6-1; size: .; DNA: TGTGCCAGCAGTGAGAGAAACAGGGATAGCAATCAGCCCCAGCATTTT; CDR3: CASSERNRDSNQPQHF
J: TRBJ2-3; D: .; V: TRBV3-1/TRBV3-2; size: .; DNA: TGTGCCAGCAGCCAAGTAACGCTAAATACGCAGTATTTT; CDR3: CASSQVTLNTQYF
J: TRBJ1-1; D: .; V: TRBV19; size: .; DNA: TGTGCCAGTAGTACGGGACTGATAAACACTGAAGCTTTCTTT; CDR3: CASSTGLINTEAFF
J: TRBJ2-5; D: .; V: TRBV5-1; size: .; DNA: TGCGCCAGCAGCTTGAGACAGCTGGAGACCCAGTACTTC; CDR3: CASSLRQLETQYF
J: TRBJ1-2; D: .; V: TRBV5-1; size: few; DNA: TGCGCCAGCAGCTCGGGGGTTTATGGCTACACCTTC; CDR3: CASSSGVYGYTF
J: TRBJ1-1; D: .; V: TRBV7-9; size: .; DNA: TGTGCCAGCAGCTTAGTGGGGGGGGCTGGCACTGAAGCTTTCTTT; CDR3: CASSLVGGAGTEAFF
J: TRBJ2-1; D: .; V: TRBV7-8; size: .; DNA: TGTGCCAGCAGCTTCCCGGAGAGCTCCTACAATGAGCAGTTCTTC; CDR3: CASSFPESSYNEQFF
J: TRBJ1-5; D: TRBD1; V: TRBV3-1/TRBV3-2; size: .; DNA: TGTGCCAGCAGCGACAGCGACTCGACCGGGACAGGGGAGAGTGGGCCCCAGCATTTT; CDR3: CASSDSDSTGTGESGPQHF
J: TRBJ2-1; D: .; V: TRBV5-5; size: once; DNA: TGTGCCAGCAGCCTACTAGAGTTCTTC; CDR3: CASSLLEFF
J: TRBJ1-3; D: .; V: TRBV5-1; size: .; DNA: TGCGCCAGCAGCTCGACAGACCCTGGAAACACCATATATTTT; CDR3: CASSSTDPGNTIYF
J: TRBJ2-6; D: .; V: TRBV11-3; size: .; DNA: TGTGCCAGCAGCTTAGATGAGGGTTCTGGGGCCAACGTCCTGACTTTC; CDR3: CASSLDEGSGANVLTF
J: TRBJ2-7; D: TRBD2; V: TRBV6-6; size: .; DNA: TGTGCCAGCAGTTACACGGGACTACCCTACGAGCAGTACTTC; CDR3: CASSYTGLPYEQYF
J: TRBJ1-3; D: .; V: TRBV11-2; size: once; DNA: TGTGCCAGCAGCTTAGACAGGGCGCTACTTGGAAACACCATATATTTT; CDR3: CASSLDRALLGNTIYF
J: TRBJ1-6; D: .; V: TRBV6-5; size: .; DNA: TGTGCCAGCAGTTACTTACAGGGCACTTCACCCCTCCACTTT; CDR3: CASSYLQGTSPLHF
J: TRBJ2-7; D: .; V: TRBV5-1; size: .; DNA: TGCGCCAGCAGCAACGACTCAAGCTCCTACGAGCAGTACTTC; CDR3: CASSNDSSSYEQYF
J: TRBJ2-1; D: .; V: TRBV2; size: .; DNA: TGTGCCAGCAGTGTTGGAGACCCCTCCTACAATGAGCAGTTCTTC; CDR3: CASSVGDPSYNEQFF
J: TRBJ2-3; D: TRBD1; V: TRBV11-2; size: .; DNA: TGTGCCAGCAGTTCAACCACAGGGGGTGGCACAGATACGCAGTATTTT; CDR3: CASSSTTGGGTDTQYF
J: TRBJ1-1; D: TRBD1; V: TRBV18; size: .; DNA: TGTGCCAGCTCACCACAGGGACAGGGAGCCGAAGCTTTCTTT; CDR3: CASSPQGQGAEAFF
J: TRBJ1-6; D: TRBD1; V: TRBV5-4; size: .; DNA: TGTGCCAGCAGCTGGGCCTCGACAGGGGGTAATTCACCCCTCCACTTT; CDR3: CASSWASTGGNSPLHF
J: TRBJ2-1; D: TRBD1; V: TRBV11-2; size: .; DNA: TGTGCCAGCAGCTGGGGACCGACAGGGGTCTACAATGAGCAGTTCTTC; CDR3: CASSWGPTGVYNEQFF
J: TRBJ2-7; D: .; V: TRBV9; size: .; DNA: TGTGCCAGCAGCGTGATGGACAACATCTACGAGCAGTACTTC; CDR3: CASSVMDNIYEQYF
J: TRBJ2-7; D: TRBD1; V: TRBV4-1; size: .; DNA: TGCGCCAGCAGCCAGGTGGACAGGGATCAACGCGAGCAGTACTTC; CDR3: CASSQVDRDQREQYF
J: TRBJ2-5; D: .; V: TRBV15; size: .; DNA: TGTGCCACCAGTGGAGGCCAACTAGCGGCAGGGGGGACCCAGTACTTC; CDR3: CATSGGQLAAGGTQYF
J: TRBJ1-1; D: .; V: TRBV7-2; size: .; DNA: TGTGCCAGCAGCACCCAGACCACAGTGAGCACTGAAGCTTTCTTT; CDR3: CASSTQTTVSTEAFF
J: TRBJ2-3; D: TRBD2; V: TRBV5-1; size: .; DNA: TGCGCCAGCAGCTTGACGGGGGGGCGTGCAGATACGCAGTATTTT; CDR3: CASSLTGGRADTQYF
J: TRBJ1-2; D: TRBD1; V: TRBV7-2; size: .; DNA: TGTGCCAGCAGCTTACAGGGGGCTAACTATGGCTACACCTTC; CDR3: CASSLQGANYGYTF
J: TRBJ1-1; D: TRBD1; V: TRBV5-8; size: .; DNA: TGTGCCAGCAGCTTGGGGACAGGGGGCGTGGGGGGCACTGAAGCTTTCTTT; CDR3: CASSLGTGGVGGTEAFF
J: TRBJ1-3; D: .; V: TRBV11-2; size: .; DNA: TGTGCCAGCAGCTTAAACAGGGTTGGAAACACCATATATTTT; CDR3: CASSLNRVGNTIYF
J: TRBJ1-4; D: TRBD1; V: TRBV25-1; size: .; DNA: TGTGCCAGCAGTGACGGACAGGGTAATGAAAAACTGTTTTTT; CDR3: CASSDGQGNEKLFF
J: TRBJ1-5; D: TRBD1; V: TRBV19; size: .; DNA: TGTGCCAGTAGTATTTATACAGGGGATCAGCCCCAGCATTTT; CDR3: CASSIYTGDQPQHF
J: TRBJ1-1; D: .; V: TRBV20-1; size: .; DNA: TGCAGTGCTAGTCTGGCAGGGTTCACTGAAGCTTTCTTT; CDR3: CSASLAGFTEAFF
J: TRBJ1-2; D: .; V: TRBV5-1; size: .; DNA: TGCGCCAGCAGCCAAGGACAGCTACTATCCGGCTACACCTTC; CDR3: CASSQGQLLSGYTF
J: TRBJ1-2; D: TRBD1; V: TRBV5-4; size: .; DNA: TGTGCCAGCAGCTTGAGTACAGGGGGGTTCTATGGCTACACCTTC; CDR3: CASSLSTGGFYGYTF
J: TRBJ1-1; D: .; V: TRBV5-5; size: .; DNA: TGTGCCAGCAGCTTGGACACAGGGTACACTGAAGCTTTCTTT; CDR3: CASSLDTGYTEAFF
J: TRBJ2-2; D: .; V: TRBV4-2; size: few; DNA: TGTGCCAGCAGCCAAGCGAAACTAATCTTAAACACCGGGGAGCTGTTTTTT; CDR3: CASSQAKLILNTGELFF